These T cell receptor beta chains were read from a single sample in a study of neurological immune-mediated disorders. TCRdb redid the calling of the 5' RACE reads with MiXCR, one entry per CDR3 protein. The data hold over 45,000 distinct CDR3 sequences, with more than 20% observed a single time. Material: PBMCs. Receptors originate from a woman in her 70s in good health. CDR3s include the opening cysteine and the closing phenylalanine or tryptophan. The D gene is left open where the match is weak. Expanded clones get a size class; other rows say once, few or many, or leave the size out.

J	D	size	V	DNA	CDR3
TRBJ2-5	-	-	TRBV29-1	TGCAGCGTTGAAGGGTACCAAGAGACCCAGTACTTC	CSVEGYQETQYF
TRBJ2-5	-	many	TRBV2	TGTGCCAGCGCACGACTAGAGACCCAGTACTTC	CASARLETQYF
TRBJ2-5	TRBD2	-	TRBV20-1	TGCAGTGCTAGCCAGTCCGGGACTAGCGGGAGGGGAGTTGCGGAGACCCAGTACTTC	CSASQSGTSGRGVAETQYF
TRBJ1-2	-	many	TRBV6-1	TGTGCCAGCAGTGAAAGCAGAGTTGGCTACACCTTC	CASSESRVGYTF
TRBJ2-5	-	-	TRBV20-1	TGCAGTGCTAGAATCAGGGGAGAGACCCAGTACTTC	CSARIRGETQYF
TRBJ2-5	TRBD2	few	TRBV7-6	TGTGCCAGCAGCTCCATGCCTAGCGGGAACCAAGAGACCCAGTACTTC	CASSSMPSGNQETQYF
TRBJ2-1	-	many	TRBV29-1	TGCAGCGTCGCCGGGACTCGCAGCTACAATGAGCAGTTCTTC	CSVAGTRSYNEQFF
TRBJ2-3	TRBD2	-	TRBV5-4	TGTGCCAGCACCCTCGGGACTATCGGAGGGGCAGATACGCAGTATTTT	CASTLGTIGGADTQYF
TRBJ1-2	TRBD1	many	TRBV20-1	TGCAGTGCTACCCGACAGGGTGGTAGGTATGGCTACACCTTC	CSATRQGGRYGYTF
TRBJ2-6	TRBD1	-	TRBV5-1	TGCGCCAGCAGCCCAGGGGGATGGGGGGCCAACGTCCTGACTTTC	CASSPGGWGANVLTF
TRBJ2-4	TRBD2	-	TRBV12-3/TRBV12-4	TGTGCCAGCAGGACCCGACCGGGACTAGCGGAAGACATTCAGTACTTC	CASRTRPGLAEDIQYF
TRBJ2-7	-	many	TRBV3-1	TGTGCCAGCAGCCAAGACGACATCTCCTACGAGCAGTACTTC	CASSQDDISYEQYF